Below, 26 T cell receptor beta chains from the same sample are listed, as sequenced in a study of cytomegalovirus exposure and HLA in healthy donors. Researchers ran the PCR with 60 Vbeta and 13 Jbeta primers. Some clones are missing from TCRdb's copy, which holds only in-frame ones; the method was immunoSEQ multiplex PCR. The sample carries approximately 170,000 clones, over 80% recorded once. Sequencing used PBMCs. These receptors were obtained from a boy younger than 10 in good health and CMV-seronegative.

The V call is TRBV4-1, the J call TRBJ2-1, with no clear D. The V gene lost 2 bases and the J gene lost 4 bases, with 9 bases spanning the gap. The CDR3 has 14 residues. Germline V gives CDR1 MGHRA, CDR2 YSYEKL. The CDR3, as DNA: TGCGCCAGCAGCCAAAACCCTCAGTACAATGAGCAGTTCTTC. Translating gives CASSQNPQYNEQFF.

This chain joins TRBV7-2 and TRBJ2-4, with D tentatively TRBD1 (5 bases). CDR1 and CDR2 (germline): SGHTA, FQGNSA. V was cut by 5 bases and J by 0 bases, with 14 bases left in between. The CDR3 contains 16 residues. The CDR3 sequence is CASSPVDTQAKNIQYF. CDR3 sequence (DNA): TGTGCCAGCAGCCCAGTGGACACTCAAGCCAAAAACATTCAGTACTTC.

V gene TRBV27 combines with J gene TRBJ2-1; TRBD2 matches at 8 bases. The J segment lost 0 bases and the V segment lost 5 bases, leaving 9 bases of the junction unmatched. This CDR3 has 17 amino acids. Germline assignment: CDR1 MNHEY and CDR2 SMNVEV (reference sequence). CDR3 loop: CASSGLAGPNSYNEQFF. For the CDR3, the DNA is TGTGCCAGCAGTGGGCTAGCGGGTCCCAACTCCTACAATGAGCAGTTCTTC.

The chain employs TRBV6-5 and TRBJ1-1; 8 nucleotides match TRBD1. V lost 6 bases and J lost 3; bases outside the gene matches: 6. The CDR3 sequence is 14 residues long. Looked up from germline, CDR1 is MNHEY and CDR2 is SVGAGI. In DNA, the CDR3 is TGTGCCAGCAGACTACCGGGACAGGACACTGAAGCTTTCTTT. Amino acid sequence: CASRLPGQDTEAFF.

Only one count was recorded for this clone. The chain links TRBV4-2 to TRBJ2-2, with 7 bases aligning to TRBD2. This CDR3 is 15 amino acids long. The germline V gene has CDR1 LGHNA and CDR2 YNFKEQ. V gave up 3 bases and J gave up 5 bases; unmatched junction bases: 6. The CDR3 bases are TGTGCCAGCAGCCAGCGGGAGCAACGGACCGGGGAGCTGTTTTTT. This codes for CASSQREQRTGELFF.

The V and J genes are TRBV30 and TRBJ2-4; 9 bases are a match to TRBD2. CDR1 is GTSNPN, CDR2 SVGIG, per germline (reference sequence). V lost 2 bases to trimming and J lost 4 bases; unmatched junction nucleotides: 3. This CDR3 comprises 14 residues. The CDR3 bases are TGTGCCTGGAGTACAACTAGCGGGAAAAACATTCAGTACTTC. Translated: CAWSTTSGKNIQYF.

The genes are TRBV6-5 and TRBJ1-1, with TRBD1 matching over 9 bases. Germline CDR1 is MNHEY and CDR2 is SVGAGI. J lost 2 bases, V lost 4 bases, and 8 bases had no gene match. The CDR3 totals 16 residues. CDR3: CASSFTGTGYNTEAFF. CDR3 coding DNA: TGTGCCAGCAGTTTTACCGGGACAGGGTATAACACTGAAGCTTTCTTT.

The chain recombines TRBV5-6 with TRBJ2-7, with D perhaps TRBD1 (5 bases). Trimming pared 2 bases from V and 3 bases from J, leaving 12 bases between. The CDR3 totals 14 residues. CDR1 and CDR2 from the germline V gene are SGHDT and YYEEEE. This chain's CDR3 is CASSLWGEDYEQYF. The CDR3 DNA reads as TGTGCCAGCAGCTTATGGGGCGAAGACTACGAGCAGTACTTC.

In this sample, this clone turned up a few times. The chain is built from TRBV6-5 and TRBJ2-3; 10 positions match TRBD1. Unmatched junction bases numbered 13, after V lost 6 bases and J lost 10 bases. From germline, CDR1 is MNHEY and CDR2 SVGAGI. CDR3 length: 15 amino acids. The CDR3 DNA reads TGTGCCAGCAGGGGACTAAATACCGGGACAGGGGCGCAGTATTTT. Translating gives CASRGLNTGTGAQYF.

This rearrangement joins TRBV5-4 to TRBJ2-1; 9 bases match TRBD2. The CDR3 extends over 16 amino acids. V lost 1 base to trimming and J lost 2 bases; unmatched junction nucleotides: 4. The V gene's germline CDR1 is SGHNT and CDR2 YYREEE (reference sequence). This CDR3 is CASSLRTSVTYNEQFF. The DNA for the CDR3 is TGTGCCAGCAGCTTGCGGACTAGCGTCACCTACAATGAGCAGTTCTTC.

Written as DNA, the CDR3 is TGTGCCAGCAGCCAAGAATTCGGCAGGCCTACTGGAAACACCATATATTTT. Its translation is CASSQEFGRPTGNTIYF. The V gene is TRBV14, the J gene TRBJ1-3; D gene ambiguous. Deletions cut 0 bases from V and 2 bases from J, with 14 bases between. Germline assignment: CDR1 SGHDN and CDR2 FVKESK. The CDR3 contains 17 residues.

This chain links TRBV7-2 with TRBJ2-7, with 8 positions matching TRBD2. The germline V gene encodes CDR1 SGHTA and CDR2 FQGNSA. V shed 1 base, J shed 0 bases, and the junction held 5 bases outside the gene matches. The CDR3 has 16 residues. The CDR3 loop is CASSLVTSGCSYEQYV. The CDR3 DNA sequence: TGTGCCAGCAGCTTAGTTACTAGCGGTTGCTCCTACGAGCAGTACGTC.

This sequence joins TRBV28 and TRBJ1-2; the match to TRBD1 covers 9 bases. This CDR3 spans 13 amino acids. V dropped 6 bases and J dropped 4; count of bases not matched to a gene: 3. Per germline, CDR1 MDHEN and CDR2 SYDVKM. CDR3 in DNA: TGTGCCAGCAGAGTGACAGGGGGCTATGGCTACACCTTC. This sequence encodes CASRVTGGYGYTF.

The chain couples TRBV29-1 to TRBJ2-3; TRBD1 matches at 8 bases. The CDR3 sequence is 15 residues long. V dropped 6 bases and J dropped 2; count of bases not matched to a gene: 10. Germline V CDR1 and CDR2: SQVTM, ANQGSEA. CDR3 residues: CSVSGQGTNTDTQYF. The DNA for the CDR3 is TGCAGCGTCTCCGGACAGGGAACTAACACAGATACGCAGTATTTT.

The chain has TRBV19 and TRBJ2-5; 11 nucleotides line up with TRBD2. This CDR3 comprises 16 residues. After removal of 3 bases from V and 1 base from J, the junction contained 4 bases not matched to a gene. The germline V gene encodes CDR1 LNHDA and CDR2 SQIVND (reference sequence). The DNA of the CDR3 is TGTGCCAGTAGTATTAGGGGACTAGCGGTCCAAGAGACCCAGTACTTC. It is translated as CASSIRGLAVQETQYF.

The rearrangement uses TRBV4-3 and TRBJ2-7, with D hard to call. There are 14 residues in the CDR3. Trimming removed 0 bases from V and 8 bases from J, with 14 bases in between. CDR1 and CDR2 from the germline V gene are LGHNA and YSLEER. DNA for the CDR3: TGCGCCAGCAGCCAAGATCGAGGCGATACGAAGCAGTACTTC. The encoded protein is CASSQDRGDTKQYF.

This chain joins TRBV2 and TRBJ1-3, with 8 bases lining up with TRBD1. Germline V lookup: CDR1 SNHLY, CDR2 FYNNEI. The CDR3 loop spans 16 amino acids. Trimming removed 2 bases from V and 3 bases from J; junction bases left unmatched: 6. The CDR3 sequence is CASSETPDRVGNTIYF. DNA for the CDR3: TGTGCCAGCAGTGAAACCCCGGACAGGGTTGGAAACACCATATATTTT.

J is TRBJ1-1 and V is TRBV13, with no clear D. The CDR3 contains 12 residues. Germline CDR1 reads PRHDT; CDR2 reads FYEKMQ (reference sequence). The V and J ends lost 0 bases and 12 bases respectively, with 11 bases between them. The CDR3 spells CASSLGAGVTFF. CDR3 DNA: TGTGCCAGCAGCTTAGGGGCGGGTGTAACTTTCTTT. Looking up the rest from reference TRBV13 and TRBJ1-1 gives the full variable domain: AAGVIQSPRHLIKEKRETATLKCYPIPRHDTVYWYQQGPGQDPQFLISFYEKMQSDKGSIPDRFSAQQFSDYHSELNMSSLELGDSALYFCASSLGAGVTFFGQGTRLTVV.

The chain couples TRBV4-3 to TRBJ1-4; 9 bases match TRBD1. This CDR3 region has 15 residues. Germline V CDR1 and CDR2: LGHNA, YSLEER. V shed 4 bases and J 8 bases; nucleotides not matched to a gene: 8. CDR3 residues: CASSLRTGVGEKLFF. DNA for the CDR3: TGCGCCAGCAGCCTACGGACAGGGGTTGGGGAAAAACTGTTTTTT.

The gene calls are TRBV15 and TRBJ2-7, with 9 bases lining up with TRBD1. CDR1 LNHNV and CDR2 YYDKDF come from the germline V gene (reference sequence). V was clipped by 2 bases and J by 4 bases; unmatched bases: 9. This CDR3 comprises 16 residues. The chain's CDR3 is CATSRRYRDRDYEQYF. The CDR3 nucleotides read TGTGCCACCAGCAGACGATACCGGGACAGGGATTACGAGCAGTACTTC.

The rearrangement links TRBV11-2 to TRBJ1-2, with a possible D match to TRBD1 (5 bases). With 0 bases removed from V and 0 bases from J, the gap between germline ends came to 8 bases. The germline V gene has CDR1 SGHAT and CDR2 FQNNGV. The CDR3 covers 15 residues. The chain's CDR3 is CASSLDTGANYGYTF. Here the CDR3 DNA reads TGTGCCAGCAGCTTAGATACGGGGGCTAACTATGGCTACACCTTC. Combining the CDR3 with reference TRBV11-2 and TRBJ1-2 gives the whole variable domain EAGVAQSPRYKIIEKRQSVAFWCNPISGHATLYWYQQILGQGPKLLIQFQNNGVVDDSQLPKDRFSAERLKGVDSTLKIQPAKLEDSAVYLCASSLDTGANYGYTFGSGTRLTVV.

With regard to this clone: A junction boundary mismatches the germline segment, possibly from a read error. This chain connects TRBV6-1 to TRBJ1-5; unclear D gene. Germline loops: CDR1 MNHNS, CDR2 SASEGT. This CDR3 has 14 residues. This chain's CDR3 is CASSADLGNQSQHF. The CDR3 nucleotides are TGTGCCAGCAGTGCCGACCTGGGCAATCAGTCCCAGCATTTT.

This chain links TRBV28 with TRBJ1-2; D is possibly TRBD1 (6 bases). Trimming removed 9 bases at V and 5 bases at J, with 19 bases between. The germline CDR1 and CDR2 sequences are MDHEN and SYDVKM. The CDR3 contains 14 residues. In DNA form, the CDR3 reads TGTGCCAGTAATCCCGGGACAAGGACATATGGCTACACCTTC. Protein sequence: CASNPGTRTYGYTF.

The rearrangement uses TRBV19 and TRBJ2-2, with D maybe TRBD2 (7 bases). V dropped 7 bases and J dropped 0 bases, with 18 bases sitting between them. Germline V lookup: CDR1 LNHDA, CDR2 SQIVND (reference sequence). The CDR3 is 17 amino acids. The CDR3 region has the DNA TGTGCCAGTAAGGTTCGGGCGGGGGCACCGAACACCGGGGAGCTGTTTTTT. This encodes CASKVRAGAPNTGELFF.

The J gene is TRBJ2-3, the V gene TRBV6-1; maybe TRBD1 (5 bases). Between the trimmed V and J ends, which lost 7 bases and 1 base, there was a span of 12 bases. The CDR3 is 14 amino acids. The V gene's germline CDR1 is MNHNS and CDR2 SASEGT. Here the CDR3 reads CASTLRAGTDTQYF. The CDR3 DNA sequence: TGTGCCAGCACCCTCAGGGCGGGCACAGATACGCAGTATTTT.

The rearrangement uses TRBV7-2 and TRBJ1-2; the D gene is possibly TRBD1 (5 bases). Germline V gives CDR1 SGHTA, CDR2 FQGNSA. V lost 1 base and J 5 bases, leaving 11 bases between the germline ends. The CDR3 totals 14 residues. CDR3 bases: TGTGCCAGCAGCTTAGACAGGAACCCGTATGGCTACACCTTC. Translated, it gives CASSLDRNPYGYTF.